Given below is one TCR beta chain in context. Its antigen is unknown. The data belong to a study of T cell repertoires in cytomegalovirus infection. Overall study context: CMV epitopes in the study were HLA-C-restricted (recently identified) and HLA-B-restricted (well studied).

One entry per CDR3 protein, called by TCRdb with MiXCR from the reads. The sample yields around 300,000 distinct CDR3 sequences, roughly 25% seen once. Regarding the study as a whole: The ex vivo response showed dominance by HLA-C-restricted CMV-specific TCR beta clonotypes.

The CDR3 sequence is 13 residues long. V gave up 10 bases and J gave up 7 bases; unmatched junction bases: 7. The receptor was derived from a human donor in good health (CMV status not recorded). Some clones in this sample may be carry-over from other donors' samples. The chain joins TRBV5-3 to TRBJ2-1; 11 bases fit TRBD1. TRBV5-3 is labeled an ORF, and its function is uncertain. Sequences were derived from cultured PBMCs, sampled from culture after CMV antigen stimulation. DNA for the CDR3: TGTGCCGTAGGACAGGGGGCGAGAAATGAGCAGTTCTTC. Protein product: CAVGQGARNEQFF.